This T cell receptor (beta chain) comes out of a study of memory CD4+ T cells and cytomegalovirus serostatus. For the study at large: Of the healthy Belgian adults, several were CMV seropositive and approximately 25 seronegative. Points from the study as a whole: Suggested: most of the CMV-linked TCR signature lies in CD4+ memory cells.

The authors' processing: Out-of-frame sequences were removed, leaving about 2,300,000 distinct TCRbeta sequences. The assay was immunoSEQ multiplex PCR, and TCRdb's table has in-frame clones only and misses some. That table gives V, J and clone size, and the DNA gave D and trimming. The sample includes fewer than 90,000 clones, about 78% of them seen just once. The sort gate was single viable CD3+CD4+CD8-CD45RO+ cells for memory CD4+ T cells. V lost 7 bases and J lost 5, with 6 bases in between. CDR3 length: 11 residues. Germline CDR1 is SEHNR and CDR2 is FQNEAQ (reference sequence). On this clone itself: The antigen is unknown.

The sample was memory CD4+ T cells from blood. V usage is TRBV7-9 and J usage is TRBJ2-1; D is uncertain. This clonotype was obtained from an adult in good health and CMV-seropositive. The chain's CDR3 is CASTLDNEQFF. The CDR3 DNA reads as TGTGCCAGCACCCTAGACAATGAGCAGTTCTTC.